This TCR beta chain originates from a study of blood T cell repertoires in COVID-19. Study-level background: Samples representing acute and convalescent COVID-19 were sourced from the United States, Italy and Spain. The cDNA or gDNA used as material had been derived from T cells, B-cell-depleted T cells, or PBMCs.

The CDR3 is 13 residues long. In germline, CDR1 is SGDLS, CDR2 YYNGEE. V was pared by 3 bases and J by 4 bases, with 1 base of the junction left unmatched. The authors' processing: Reference gene primers were amplified, and this amplification served to estimate nucleated cell counts. Generated by immunoSEQ multiplex PCR, the TCRdb table keeps only in-frame clones and is missing some. V and J calls and clone size come straight from that table; D and trimming were deduced from the DNA. Of over 25,000 clones detected, roughly 89% appear once; the ten largest clones hold around 1.7%. Sequenced material: peripheral blood. This receptor was obtained from a woman in her sixties or seventies with active COVID-19. The chain uses TRBV9 and TRBJ1-3, with 7 nucleotides matching TRBD1. This CDR3 reads CASSGQGGNTIYF. For the CDR3, the DNA is TGTGCCAGCAGCGGACAGGGCGGAAACACCATATATTTT.